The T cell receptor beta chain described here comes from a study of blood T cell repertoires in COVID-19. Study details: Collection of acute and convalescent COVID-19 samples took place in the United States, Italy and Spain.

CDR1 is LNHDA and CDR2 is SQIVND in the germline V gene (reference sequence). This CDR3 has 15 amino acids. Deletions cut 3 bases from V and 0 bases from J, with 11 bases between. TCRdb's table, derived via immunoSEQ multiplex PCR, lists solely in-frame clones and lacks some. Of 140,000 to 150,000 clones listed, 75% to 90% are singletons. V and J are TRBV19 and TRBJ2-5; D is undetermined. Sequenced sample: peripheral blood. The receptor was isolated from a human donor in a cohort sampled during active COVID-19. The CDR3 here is CASSIFFGYQETQYF. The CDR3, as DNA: TGTGCCAGTAGTATTTTTTTCGGGTACCAAGAGACCCAGTACTTC. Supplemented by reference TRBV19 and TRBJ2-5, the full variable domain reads DGGITQSPKYLFRKEGQNVTLSCEQNLNHDAMYWYRQDPGQGLRLIYYSQIVNDFQKGDIAEGYSVSREKKESFPLTVTSAQKNPTAFYLCASSIFFGYQETQYFGPGTRLLVL.